Listed below are T cell receptor beta chains from one sample, sequenced in a study of follicular helper T cells after annual influenza vaccination. The table came from immunoSEQ multiplex PCR; TCRdb's copy has only in-frame clones and leaves some out. This table has about 14,000 clones, about four fifths appearing once. The sample in question was CXCR5- memory CD4+ T cells sorted from blood, obtained on the day of influenza vaccination. These TCRs come from an adult who received the influenza vaccine. Both conserved end residues are part of each CDR3. A D gene is named only where the DNA matches it firmly. Where a row states a size, it is once, few, many or the class of an expanded clone; other rows omit it.

CDR3nt: TGTGCCTGGAGTGGACAGGGGTTCAATCAGCCCCAGCATTTT; CDR3aa: CAWSGQGFNQPQHF; j_gene: TRBJ1-5; v_gene: TRBV30; d_gene: TRBD1; abundance: NA
CDR3nt: TGTGCCAGCAGCGTAGGTTTAGGAACCCAGCAGTACTTC; CDR3aa: CASSVGLGTQQYF; j_gene: TRBJ2-7; v_gene: TRBV9; d_gene: NA; abundance: NA
CDR3nt: TGTGCTAGTGGTCCCCCCGGGACTAGCGGGGCGAGCACAGATACGCAGTATTTT; CDR3aa: CASGPPGTSGASTDTQYF; j_gene: TRBJ2-3; v_gene: TRBV12-5; d_gene: TRBD2; abundance: NA
CDR3nt: TGCGCCAGCAGTGCTAGGGACTACCCGGGGGATGAGCAGTTCTTC; CDR3aa: CASSARDYPGDEQFF; j_gene: TRBJ2-1; v_gene: TRBV5-1; d_gene: TRBD2; abundance: NA
CDR3nt: TGTGCCAGCAGCTTTAGCCTAAATCAGCCCCAGCATTTT; CDR3aa: CASSFSLNQPQHF; j_gene: TRBJ1-5; v_gene: TRBV7-2; d_gene: NA; abundance: once
CDR3nt: TGTGCCAGCAGCCTAGGGCGAGAGACCCAGTACTTC; CDR3aa: CASSLGRETQYF; j_gene: TRBJ2-5; v_gene: TRBV7-2; d_gene: NA; abundance: NA
CDR3nt: TGTGCCAGCAGCTTAGCGGGACCGAAGACCTACGAGCAGTACTTC; CDR3aa: CASSLAGPKTYEQYF; j_gene: TRBJ2-7; v_gene: TRBV11-2; d_gene: NA; abundance: NA
CDR3nt: TGTGCCTGGAGTGTAGTGTCAGGGCGTCTGCAGTACTTC; CDR3aa: CAWSVVSGRLQYF; j_gene: TRBJ2-5; v_gene: TRBV30; d_gene: NA; abundance: NA
CDR3nt: TGTGCCATCAGTCCCGACAGTAATGGCTACACCTTC; CDR3aa: CAISPDSNGYTF; j_gene: TRBJ1-2; v_gene: TRBV10-3; d_gene: NA; abundance: NA
CDR3nt: TGTGCCAGCAGTTATCTGGGGGCGAAGGACATTCAGTACTTC; CDR3aa: CASSYLGAKDIQYF; j_gene: TRBJ2-4; v_gene: TRBV6-5; d_gene: NA; abundance: NA
CDR3nt: TGTGCCAGCAGCCTTATTCGGTCGGCAGATACGCAGTATTTT; CDR3aa: CASSLIRSADTQYF; j_gene: TRBJ2-3; v_gene: TRBV5-5; d_gene: NA; abundance: few
CDR3nt: TGTGCCAGCTCACCTATACAGGGGACTACCACCTACGAGCAGTACTTC; CDR3aa: CASSPIQGTTTYEQYF; j_gene: TRBJ2-7; v_gene: TRBV18; d_gene: NA; abundance: NA
CDR3nt: TGTGCCAGCACAATTTTTAGCGGTCAAGAGACCCAGTACTTC; CDR3aa: CASTIFSGQETQYF; j_gene: TRBJ2-5; v_gene: TRBV6-1; d_gene: NA; abundance: NA
CDR3nt: TGTGCCAGCAGTGAAGCTGGGCGGGACAATCAGCCCCAGCATTTT; CDR3aa: CASSEAGRDNQPQHF; j_gene: TRBJ1-5; v_gene: TRBV2; d_gene: NA; abundance: NA
CDR3nt: TGTGCCAGCAGTGCCCGACCCGATTCACCCCTCCACTTT; CDR3aa: CASSARPDSPLHF; j_gene: TRBJ1-6; v_gene: TRBV2; d_gene: NA; abundance: NA
CDR3nt: TGTGCCAGCAGCTTCTTCACAGAATACAATGAGCAGTTCTTC; CDR3aa: CASSFFTEYNEQFF; j_gene: TRBJ2-1; v_gene: TRBV5-4; d_gene: NA; abundance: NA
CDR3nt: TGTGCCAGCAGTCCCCCAGGGAAAGTAGGCTACACCTTC; CDR3aa: CASSPPGKVGYTF; j_gene: TRBJ1-2; v_gene: TRBV6-5; d_gene: NA; abundance: NA
CDR3nt: TGTGCCACCCACGGAGGGGGAAGGTACAATGAGCAGTTCTTC; CDR3aa: CATHGGGRYNEQFF; j_gene: TRBJ2-1; v_gene: TRBV28; d_gene: NA; abundance: once
CDR3nt: TGCGCCAGCAGCCAATATGTCTACAATGAGCAGTTCTTC; CDR3aa: CASSQYVYNEQFF; j_gene: TRBJ2-1; v_gene: TRBV4-3; d_gene: NA; abundance: NA
CDR3nt: TGTGCCGTCGGCAATGAGCAGTTCTTC; CDR3aa: CAVGNEQFF; j_gene: TRBJ2-1; v_gene: TRBV10-3; d_gene: NA; abundance: few
CDR3nt: TGTGCCAGCAGCTTAAGTCAGATTAACTATGGCTACACCTTC; CDR3aa: CASSLSQINYGYTF; j_gene: TRBJ1-2; v_gene: TRBV7-9; d_gene: NA; abundance: few
CDR3nt: TGTGCCAGCAGCTCGTCCTGGCTTAGGGGAACTGAAGCTTTCTTT; CDR3aa: CASSSSWLRGTEAFF; j_gene: TRBJ1-1; v_gene: TRBV9; d_gene: NA; abundance: NA
CDR3nt: TGTGCCAGTAGTATTGGGACAGGGCGAAATAATCAGCCCCAGCATTTT; CDR3aa: CASSIGTGRNNQPQHF; j_gene: TRBJ1-5; v_gene: TRBV19; d_gene: TRBD1; abundance: NA
CDR3nt: TGTGCCAGCAGCTTAGCGTCAGATAATTCACCCCTCCACTTT; CDR3aa: CASSLASDNSPLHF; j_gene: TRBJ1-6; v_gene: TRBV7-2; d_gene: NA; abundance: few
CDR3nt: TGCGCCAGCAGCCAGCCCACCGGAGGCGCACGGGATGGCTACACCTTC; CDR3aa: CASSQPTGGARDGYTF; j_gene: TRBJ1-2; v_gene: TRBV4-1; d_gene: NA; abundance: NA